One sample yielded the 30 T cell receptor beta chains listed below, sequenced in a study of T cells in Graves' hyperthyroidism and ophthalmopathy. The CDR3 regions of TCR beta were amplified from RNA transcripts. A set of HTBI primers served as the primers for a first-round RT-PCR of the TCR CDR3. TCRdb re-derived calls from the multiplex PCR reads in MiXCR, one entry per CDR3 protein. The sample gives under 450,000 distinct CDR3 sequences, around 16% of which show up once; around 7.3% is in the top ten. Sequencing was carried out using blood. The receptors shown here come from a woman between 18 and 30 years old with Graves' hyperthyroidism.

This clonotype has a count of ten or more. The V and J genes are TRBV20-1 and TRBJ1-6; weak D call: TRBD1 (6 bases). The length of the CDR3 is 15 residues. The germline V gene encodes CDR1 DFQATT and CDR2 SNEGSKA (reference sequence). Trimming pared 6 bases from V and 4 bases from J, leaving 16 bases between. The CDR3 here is CSARTVLGYNSPLHF. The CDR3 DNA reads TGCAGTGCCAGGACAGTCCTCGGGTATAATTCACCCCTCCACTTT.

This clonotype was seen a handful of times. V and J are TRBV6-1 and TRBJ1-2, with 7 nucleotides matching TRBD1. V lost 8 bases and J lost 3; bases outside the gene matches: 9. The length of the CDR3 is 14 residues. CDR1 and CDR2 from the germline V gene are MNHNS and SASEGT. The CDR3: CASLVTGADYGYTF. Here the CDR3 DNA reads TGTGCCAGCTTAGTCACAGGGGCGGACTATGGCTACACCTTC.

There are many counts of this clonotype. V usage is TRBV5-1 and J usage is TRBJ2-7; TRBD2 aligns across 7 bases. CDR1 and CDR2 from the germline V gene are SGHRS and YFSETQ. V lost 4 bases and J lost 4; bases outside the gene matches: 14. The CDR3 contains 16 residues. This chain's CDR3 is CASSPTGVSGAYEQYF. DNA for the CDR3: TGCGCCAGCAGCCCGACTGGGGTAAGCGGGGCGTACGAGCAGTACTTC.

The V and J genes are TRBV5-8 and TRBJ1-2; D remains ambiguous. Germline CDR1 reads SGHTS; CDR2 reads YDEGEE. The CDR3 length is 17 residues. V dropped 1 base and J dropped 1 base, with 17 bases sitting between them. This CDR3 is CASSLIQREAFNYGYTF. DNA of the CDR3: TGTGCCAGCAGCTTGATACAGCGAGAAGCATTTAACTATGGCTACACCTTC.

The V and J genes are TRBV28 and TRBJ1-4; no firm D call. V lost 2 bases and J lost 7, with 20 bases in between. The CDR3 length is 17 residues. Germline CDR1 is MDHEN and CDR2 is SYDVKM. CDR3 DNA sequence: TGTGCCAGCAGTTTAATCCCCCCCACGGCGGCAAGTGAAAAACTGTTTTTT. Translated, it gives CASSLIPPTAASEKLFF. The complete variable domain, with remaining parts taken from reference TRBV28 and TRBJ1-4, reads DVKVTQSSRYLVKRTGEKVFLECVQDMDHENMFWYRQDPGLGLRLIYFSYDVKMKEKGDIPEGYSVSREKKERFSLILESASTNQTSMYLCASSLIPPTAASEKLFFGSGTQLSVL.

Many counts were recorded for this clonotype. The CDR3 spells CSALGQGKTQYF. CDR3 DNA sequence: TGCAGTGCCTTGGGGCAGGGGAAGACCCAGTACTTC. V and J are TRBV20-1 and TRBJ2-5; weak D call: TRBD1 (6 bases). This CDR3 spans 12 amino acids. From germline, CDR1 is DFQATT and CDR2 SNEGSKA (reference sequence). The V end was cut by 6 bases, the J end by 6 bases, with 14 bases between.

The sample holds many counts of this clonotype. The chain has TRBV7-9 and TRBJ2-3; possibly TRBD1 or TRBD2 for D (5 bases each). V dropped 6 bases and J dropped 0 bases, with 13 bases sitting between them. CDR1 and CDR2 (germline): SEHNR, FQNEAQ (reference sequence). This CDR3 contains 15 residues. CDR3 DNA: TGTGCCAGCAGACCCGGGACCGCGAGCACAGATACGCAGTATTTT. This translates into CASRPGTASTDTQYF. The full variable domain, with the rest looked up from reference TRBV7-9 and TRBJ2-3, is DTGVSQNPRHKITKRGQNVTFRCDPISEHNRLYWYRQTLGQGPEFLTYFQNEAQLEKSRLLSDRFSAERPKGSFSTLEIQRTEQGDSAMYLCASRPGTASTDTQYFGPGTRLTVL.

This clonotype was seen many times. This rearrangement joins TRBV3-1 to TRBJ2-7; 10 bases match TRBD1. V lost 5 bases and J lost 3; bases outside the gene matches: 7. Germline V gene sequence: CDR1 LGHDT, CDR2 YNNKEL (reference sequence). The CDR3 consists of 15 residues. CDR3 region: CASSTRDRGLYEQYF. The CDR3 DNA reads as TGTGCCAGCAGCACCCGGGACAGGGGTCTCTACGAGCAGTACTTC.

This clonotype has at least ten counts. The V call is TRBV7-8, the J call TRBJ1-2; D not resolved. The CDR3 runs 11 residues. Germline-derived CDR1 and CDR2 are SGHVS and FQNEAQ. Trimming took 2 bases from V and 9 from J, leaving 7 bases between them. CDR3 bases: TGTGCCAGCAGCTTACATGAACGCTACACCTTC. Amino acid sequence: CASSLHERYTF. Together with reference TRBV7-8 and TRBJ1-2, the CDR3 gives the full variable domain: GAGVSQSPRYKVAKRGQDVALRCDPISGHVSLFWYQQALGQGPEFLTYFQNEAQLDKSGLPSDRFFAERPEGSVSTLKIQRTQQEDSAVYLCASSLHERYTFGSGTRLTVV.

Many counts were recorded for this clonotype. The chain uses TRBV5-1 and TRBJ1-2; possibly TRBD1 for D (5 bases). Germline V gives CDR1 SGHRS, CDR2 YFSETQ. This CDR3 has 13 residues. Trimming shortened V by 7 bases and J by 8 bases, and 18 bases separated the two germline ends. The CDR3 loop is CASHPAEGTGYTF. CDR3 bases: TGCGCCAGCCACCCGGCGGAAGGGACGGGCTACACCTTC.

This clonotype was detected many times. The DNA for the CDR3 is TGTGCCAGAGCGGGAGCCCTCTACAATGAGCAGTTCTTC. Amino acids: CARAGALYNEQFF. The chain uses TRBV30 and TRBJ2-1; 8 bases match TRBD2. CDR1 and CDR2 from the germline V gene are GTSNPN and SVGIG (reference sequence). The CDR3 is 13 amino acids. Germline trimming cut 8 bases from V and 3 bases from J; bases unmatched to any gene: 6.

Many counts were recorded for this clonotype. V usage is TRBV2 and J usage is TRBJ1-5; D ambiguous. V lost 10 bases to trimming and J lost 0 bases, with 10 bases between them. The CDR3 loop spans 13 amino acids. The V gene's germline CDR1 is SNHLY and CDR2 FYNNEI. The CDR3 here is CATNPSSNQPQHF. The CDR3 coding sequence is TGTGCCACCAACCCTAGTAGCAATCAGCCCCAGCATTTT.

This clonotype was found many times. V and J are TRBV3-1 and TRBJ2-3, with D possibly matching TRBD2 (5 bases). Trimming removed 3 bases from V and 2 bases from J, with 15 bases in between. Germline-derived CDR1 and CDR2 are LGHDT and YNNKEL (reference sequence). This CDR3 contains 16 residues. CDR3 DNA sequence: TGTGCCAGCAGCCAGAATGGCGGAGGAGTCACAGATACGCAGTATTTT. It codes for CASSQNGGGVTDTQYF.

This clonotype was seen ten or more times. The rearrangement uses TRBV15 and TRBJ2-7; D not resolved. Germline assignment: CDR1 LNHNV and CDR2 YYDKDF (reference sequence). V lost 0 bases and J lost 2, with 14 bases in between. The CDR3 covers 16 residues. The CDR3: CATSRERTLVPYEQYF. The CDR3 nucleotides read TGTGCCACCAGCAGAGAGAGGACCCTCGTCCCCTACGAGCAGTACTTC.

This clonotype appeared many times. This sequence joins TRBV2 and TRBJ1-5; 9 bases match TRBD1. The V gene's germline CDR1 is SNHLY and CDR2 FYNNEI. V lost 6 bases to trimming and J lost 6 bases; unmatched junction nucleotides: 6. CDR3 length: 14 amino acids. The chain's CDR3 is CASRTDRGSQPQHF. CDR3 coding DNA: TGTGCCAGCAGAACGGACAGGGGTAGTCAGCCCCAGCATTTT.

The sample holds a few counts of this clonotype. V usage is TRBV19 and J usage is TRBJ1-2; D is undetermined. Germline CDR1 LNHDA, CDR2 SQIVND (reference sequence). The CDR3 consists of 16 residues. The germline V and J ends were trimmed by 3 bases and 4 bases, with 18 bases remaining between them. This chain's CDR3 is CASSIPLSQNLYGYTF. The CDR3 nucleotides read TGTGCCAGTAGTATTCCCCTGTCCCAAAACCTCTATGGCTACACCTTC. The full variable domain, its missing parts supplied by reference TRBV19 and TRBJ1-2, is DGGITQSPKYLFRKEGQNVTLSCEQNLNHDAMYWYRQDPGQGLRLIYYSQIVNDFQKGDIAEGYSVSREKKESFPLTVTSAQKNPTAFYLCASSIPLSQNLYGYTFGSGTRLTVV.

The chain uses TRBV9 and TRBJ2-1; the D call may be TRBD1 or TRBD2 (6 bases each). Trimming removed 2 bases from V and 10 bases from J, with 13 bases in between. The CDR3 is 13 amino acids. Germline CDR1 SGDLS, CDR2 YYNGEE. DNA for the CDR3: TGTGCCAGCAGCGTGGAGGGGGAAGGGGAGCAGTTCTTC. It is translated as CASSVEGEGEQFF.

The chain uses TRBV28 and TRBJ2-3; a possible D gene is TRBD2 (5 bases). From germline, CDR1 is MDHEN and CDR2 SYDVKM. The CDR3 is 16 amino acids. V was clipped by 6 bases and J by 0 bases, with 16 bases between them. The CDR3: CASSSPRGQSTDTQYF. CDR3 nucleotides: TGTGCCAGCAGCTCCCCTAGAGGGCAGAGCACAGATACGCAGTATTTT.

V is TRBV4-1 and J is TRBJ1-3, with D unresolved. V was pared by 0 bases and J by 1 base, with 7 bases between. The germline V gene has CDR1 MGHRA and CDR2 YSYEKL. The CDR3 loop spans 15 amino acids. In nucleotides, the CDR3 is TGCGCCAGCAGCCAAGAAACGGGGTCTGGAAACACCATATATTTT. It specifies CASSQETGSGNTIYF.

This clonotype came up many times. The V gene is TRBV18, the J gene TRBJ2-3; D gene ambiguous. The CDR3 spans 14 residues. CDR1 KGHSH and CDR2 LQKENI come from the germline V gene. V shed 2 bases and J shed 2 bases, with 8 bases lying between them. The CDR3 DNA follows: TGTGCCAGCTCACCAGACGGCTACACAGATACGCAGTATTTT. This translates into CASSPDGYTDTQYF.

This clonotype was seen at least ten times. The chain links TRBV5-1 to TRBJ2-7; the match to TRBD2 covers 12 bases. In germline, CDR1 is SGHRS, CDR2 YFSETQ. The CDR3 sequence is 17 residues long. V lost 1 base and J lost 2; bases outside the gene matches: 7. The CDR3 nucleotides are TGCGCCAGCAGCTTGAGGCTAGCGGGAGGGGAGACCTACGAGCAGTACTTC. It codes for CASSLRLAGGETYEQYF.

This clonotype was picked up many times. The CDR3 DNA reads TGTGCCACCAAGCGGGGGTCTAACCAGAATGAGCAGTTCTTC. This encodes CATKRGSNQNEQFF. The chain links TRBV10-3 to TRBJ2-1, with 8 bases fitting TRBD2. The CDR3 spans 14 residues. The V and J ends lost 10 bases and 7 bases, in that order; junction bases with no gene match: 12. CDR1 and CDR2 (germline): ENHRY, SYGVKD.

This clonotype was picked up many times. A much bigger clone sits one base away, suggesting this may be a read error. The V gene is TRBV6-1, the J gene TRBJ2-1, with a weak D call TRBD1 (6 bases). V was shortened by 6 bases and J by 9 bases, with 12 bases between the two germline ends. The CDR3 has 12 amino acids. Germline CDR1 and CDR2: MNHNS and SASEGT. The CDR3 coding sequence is TGTGCCAGCAGCTTACAGGGCAGTGAGCAGTTCTTC. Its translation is CASSLQGSEQFF.

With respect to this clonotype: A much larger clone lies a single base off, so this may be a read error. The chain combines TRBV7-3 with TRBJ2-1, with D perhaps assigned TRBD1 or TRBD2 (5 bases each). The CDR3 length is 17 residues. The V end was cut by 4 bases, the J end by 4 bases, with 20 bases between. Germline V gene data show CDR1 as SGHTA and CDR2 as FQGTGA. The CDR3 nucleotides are TGTGCCAGCAGCTCACCCCGGGACCCCCAAGGGTACAATGAGCAGTTCTTC. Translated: CASSSPRDPQGYNEQFF.

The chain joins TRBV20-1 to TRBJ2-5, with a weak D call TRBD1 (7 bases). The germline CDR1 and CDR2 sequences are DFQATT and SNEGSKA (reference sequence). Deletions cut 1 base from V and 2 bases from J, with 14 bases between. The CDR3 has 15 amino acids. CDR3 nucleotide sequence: TGCAGTGCTAGAGGCTACCAGGGGGGACAAGAGACCCAGTACTTC. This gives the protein CSARGYQGGQETQYF.

The CDR3 here is CSVTGGVGANVLTF. CDR3 coding DNA: TGCAGCGTGACAGGGGGCGTTGGGGCCAACGTCCTGACTTTC. This chain links TRBV29-1 with TRBJ2-6; 10 bases agree with TRBD1. CDR1 is SQVTM, CDR2 ANQGSEA, per germline. With V trimmed by 6 bases and J by 3 bases, 2 bases remained unmatched. CDR3 length: 14 amino acids.

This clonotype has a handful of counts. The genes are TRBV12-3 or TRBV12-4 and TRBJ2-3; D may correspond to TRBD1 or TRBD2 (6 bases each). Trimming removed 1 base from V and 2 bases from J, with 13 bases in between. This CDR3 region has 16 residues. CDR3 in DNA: TGTGCCAGCAGTTTAGATCCGGGGGCCCTCACAGATACGCAGTATTTT. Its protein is CASSLDPGALTDTQYF.

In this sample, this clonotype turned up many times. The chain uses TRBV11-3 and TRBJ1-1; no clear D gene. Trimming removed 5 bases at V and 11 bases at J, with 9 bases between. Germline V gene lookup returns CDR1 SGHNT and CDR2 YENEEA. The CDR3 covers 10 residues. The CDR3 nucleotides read TGTGCCAGCAGCCCAATAACGGCTTTCTTT. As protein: CASSPITAFF.

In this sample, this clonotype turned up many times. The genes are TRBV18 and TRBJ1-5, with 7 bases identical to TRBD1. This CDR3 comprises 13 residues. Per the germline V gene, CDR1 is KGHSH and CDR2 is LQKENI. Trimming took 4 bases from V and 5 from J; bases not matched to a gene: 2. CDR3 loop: CASSQGADQPQHF. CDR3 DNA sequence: TGTGCCAGCTCACAGGGGGCGGATCAGCCCCAGCATTTT.

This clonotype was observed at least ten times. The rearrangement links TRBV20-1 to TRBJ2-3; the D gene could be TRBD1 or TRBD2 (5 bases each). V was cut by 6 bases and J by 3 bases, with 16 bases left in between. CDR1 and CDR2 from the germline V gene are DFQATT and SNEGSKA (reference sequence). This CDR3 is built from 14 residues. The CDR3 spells CSARGVGGTDTQYF. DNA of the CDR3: TGCAGTGCCCGGGGCGTGGGCGGGACAGATACGCAGTATTTT.